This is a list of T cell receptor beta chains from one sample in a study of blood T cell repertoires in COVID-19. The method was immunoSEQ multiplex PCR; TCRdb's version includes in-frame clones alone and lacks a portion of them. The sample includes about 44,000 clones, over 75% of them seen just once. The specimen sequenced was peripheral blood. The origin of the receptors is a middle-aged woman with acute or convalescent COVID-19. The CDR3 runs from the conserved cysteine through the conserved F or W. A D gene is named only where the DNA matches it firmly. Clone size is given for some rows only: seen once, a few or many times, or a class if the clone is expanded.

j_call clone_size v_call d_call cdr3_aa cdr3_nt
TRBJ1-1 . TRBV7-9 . CASSLTSGSEAFF TGTGCCAGCAGCTTAACAAGCGGCTCTGAAGCTTTCTTT
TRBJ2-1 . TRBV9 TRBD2 CASSTPRTSGVYNEQFF TGTGCCAGCAGCACCCCTCGGACTAGCGGGGTCTACAATGAGCAGTTCTTC
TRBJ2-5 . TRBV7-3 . CASSQTSYETQYF TGTGCCAGCAGCCAGACTAGTTACGAGACCCAGTACTTC
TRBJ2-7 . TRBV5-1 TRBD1 CASSSGQGTNEQYF TGCGCCAGCAGCTCGGGACAGGGGACTAACGAGCAGTACTTC
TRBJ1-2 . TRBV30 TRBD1 CAWSPPGTVPYGYTF TGTGCCTGGAGCCCTCCAGGGACAGTACCTTATGGCTACACCTTC
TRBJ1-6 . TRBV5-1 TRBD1 CASSTNGQAGNSPLHF TGCGCCAGCAGCACGAACGGACAGGCTGGAAATTCACCCCTCCACTTT
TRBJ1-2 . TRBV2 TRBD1 CASTIDRGLNYGYTF TGTGCCAGCACTATAGACAGGGGCCTTAACTATGGCTACACCTTC
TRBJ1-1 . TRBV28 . CASRPQKDYNTEAFF TGTGCCAGCAGGCCGCAAAAGGACTACAACACTGAAGCTTTCTTT
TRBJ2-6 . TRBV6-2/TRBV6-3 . CASSYRGPGQAHVLTF TGTGCCAGCAGTTACCGTGGACCGGGACAAGCGCACGTCCTGACTTTC
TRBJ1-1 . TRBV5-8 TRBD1 CASSLGQGVTEAFF TGTGCCAGCAGCTTGGGGCAGGGGGTAACTGAAGCTTTCTTT
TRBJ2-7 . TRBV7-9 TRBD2 CASSLRLAGGGEQYF TGTGCCAGCAGCTTGAGACTAGCGGGAGGAGGGGAGCAGTACTTC
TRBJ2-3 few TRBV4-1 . CASSPGGRSTDTQYF TGCGCCAGCAGCCCCGGGGGACGGAGCACAGATACGCAGTATTTT
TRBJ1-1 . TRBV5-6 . CASSLALVLNTEAFF TGTGCCAGCAGCCTGGCACTAGTTCTGAACACTGAAGCTTTCTTT